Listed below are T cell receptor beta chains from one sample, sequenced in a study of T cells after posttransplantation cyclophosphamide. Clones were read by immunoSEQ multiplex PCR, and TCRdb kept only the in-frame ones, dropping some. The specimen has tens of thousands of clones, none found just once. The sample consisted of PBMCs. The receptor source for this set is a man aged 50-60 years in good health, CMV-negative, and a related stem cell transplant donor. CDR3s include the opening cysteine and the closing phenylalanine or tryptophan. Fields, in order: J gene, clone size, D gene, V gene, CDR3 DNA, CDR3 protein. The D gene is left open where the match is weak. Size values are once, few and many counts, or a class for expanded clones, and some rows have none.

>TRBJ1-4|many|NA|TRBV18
TGTGCCAGCTCACCCACGAAGCTGCCAACTAATGAAAAACTGTTTTTT
CASSPTKLPTNEKLFF
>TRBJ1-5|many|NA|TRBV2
TGTGCCAGCAATCCCCAGGGGAGCAATCAGCCCCAGCATTTT
CASNPQGSNQPQHF
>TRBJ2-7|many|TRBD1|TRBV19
TGTGCCAGTAGTATTCGGGCAGGGGGCCTCTACGAGCAGTACTTC
CASSIRAGGLYEQYF
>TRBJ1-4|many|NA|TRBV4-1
TGCGCCAGCAGTCAAACCCCGGGGGCAACTAATGAAAAACTGTTTTTT
CASSQTPGATNEKLFF
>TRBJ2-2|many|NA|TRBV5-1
TGCGCCAGCAGCTTGGCCTTGACGACAAACACCGGGGAGCTGTTTTTT
CASSLALTTNTGELFF
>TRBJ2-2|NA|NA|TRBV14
TGTGCCAGCAGCCAAGTTCACAGTTACACCGGGGAGCTGTTTTTT
CASSQVHSYTGELFF
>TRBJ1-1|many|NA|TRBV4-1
TGCGCCAGCAGCCAAATGATAACAGTAAACACTGAAGCTTTCTTT
CASSQMITVNTEAFF
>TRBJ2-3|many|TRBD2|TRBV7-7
TGTGCTAGCAGCTTAACGGTAGCGGGAGTGAACACAGATACGCAGTATTTT
CASSLTVAGVNTDTQYF
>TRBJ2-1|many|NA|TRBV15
TGTGCCACCAGCAGAGGTGGGGTGACAGTTCATAAGTTCTTC
CATSRGGVTVHKFF
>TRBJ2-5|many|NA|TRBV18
TGTGCCAGCTCACCACCTTCTGGGAGGGAGACCCAGTACTTC
CASSPPSGRETQYF
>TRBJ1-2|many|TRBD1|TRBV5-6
TGTGCCAGCAGCCCCGGGACAGGCGGGGGCTACACCTTC
CASSPGTGGGYTF
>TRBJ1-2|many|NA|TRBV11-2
TGTGCCAGCAGCTTAAGTCAGGGTTATGGCTACACCTTC
CASSLSQGYGYTF
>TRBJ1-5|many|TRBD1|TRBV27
TGTGCCAGCAGCACTATTAATTCGGGACAGGGCCTCATGACTTTT
CASSTINSGQGLMTF
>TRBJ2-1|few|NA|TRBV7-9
TGTGCCAGCAGCCAGGACACCCCCGGGGAGCAGTTCTTC
CASSQDTPGEQFF
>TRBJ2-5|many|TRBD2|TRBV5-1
TGCGCCAGCAGAAGGGGGAGCGGGGGACAAGAGACCCAGTACTTC
CASRRGSGGQETQYF
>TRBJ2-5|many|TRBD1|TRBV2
TGTGCCAGCAGTCGACAGGGGCTGGGGGAGACCCAGTACTTC
CASSRQGLGETQYF
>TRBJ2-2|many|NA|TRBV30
TGTGCCTGGAAGTACTGGAACACCGGGGAGCTGTTTTTT
CAWKYWNTGELFF
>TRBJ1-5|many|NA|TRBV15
TGTGCCACCAGCAGAGATATAATATTGGTAAGGCGCGGTCAGCCCCAGCATTTT
CATSRDIILVRRGQPQHF
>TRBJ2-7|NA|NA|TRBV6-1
TGTGCCAACAGGGAGCCAGGGTGGCTCTACGAGCAGTACTTC
CANREPGWLYEQYF
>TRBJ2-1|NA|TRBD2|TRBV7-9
TGTGCCAGCAGCCGTGGAACTAGCGGAGCGCAATACAATGAGCAGTTCTTC
CASSRGTSGAQYNEQFF
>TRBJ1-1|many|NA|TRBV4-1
TGCGCCAGCAGCCATCCAGGGGCAGATAGTAGAAACACTGAAGCTTTCTTT
CASSHPGADSRNTEAFF
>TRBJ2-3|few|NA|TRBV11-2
TGTGCCAGCAGCCCGCTGCGGCCTAGCACAGATACGCAGTATTTT
CASSPLRPSTDTQYF
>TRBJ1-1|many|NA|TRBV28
TGTGCCAGCAACTCAAGGCGGGCTGAAGCTTTCTTT
CASNSRRAEAFF
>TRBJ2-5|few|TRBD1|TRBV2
TGTGCCAGCAGTGGTGGGACAGGGGGGCGGCAGTACTTC
CASSGGTGGRQYF
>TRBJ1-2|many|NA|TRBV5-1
TGCGCCAGCAGCTCAGGCCTGGACTATGGCTACACCTTC
CASSSGLDYGYTF
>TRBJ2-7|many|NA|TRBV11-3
TGTGCCAGCAGCCCCTCCGGGACATACTCCTACGAGCAGTACTTC
CASSPSGTYSYEQYF
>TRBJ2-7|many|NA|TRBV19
TGTGCCAGTAGTACCCCGGACAGCTCCTACGAGCAGTACTTC
CASSTPDSSYEQYF
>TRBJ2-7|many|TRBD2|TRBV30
TGTGCCTGGAGTGGCCGGGGGGGGATAACGTACGAGCAGTACTTC
CAWSGRGGITYEQYF
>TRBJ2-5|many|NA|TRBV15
TGTGCCACCAGCAGAGTGAGGGATGCGGAGACCCAGTACTTC
CATSRVRDAETQYF
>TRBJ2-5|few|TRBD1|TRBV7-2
TGTGCCAGCAGCGCCGGGACAGTCCAAGAGACCCAGTACTTC
CASSAGTVQETQYF
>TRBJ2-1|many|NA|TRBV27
TGTGCCAGCAGCCAACTTCACCGGGTAGGGGCCAATGAGCAGTTCTTC
CASSQLHRVGANEQFF
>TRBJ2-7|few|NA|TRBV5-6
TGTGCCAGCAGCTTGGAGGTTCGACAGACGGCCTACGAGCAGTACTTC
CASSLEVRQTAYEQYF
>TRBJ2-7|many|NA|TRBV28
TGTGCCAGCAGTTTCCAAAACTACGAGCAGTACTTC
CASSFQNYEQYF
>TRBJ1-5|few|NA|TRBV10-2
TGCGCCAGCAGTGCCAAGACCGGGACATATTATAGCAATCAGCCCCAGCATTTT
CASSAKTGTYYSNQPQHF
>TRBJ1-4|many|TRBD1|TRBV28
TGTGCCAGCAGACAGACAGGGGATAATGAAAAACTGTTTTTT
CASRQTGDNEKLFF
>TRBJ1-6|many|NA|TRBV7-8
TGTGCCAGCAGCCCGCTGGAGAATTCACCCCTCCACTTT
CASSPLENSPLHF
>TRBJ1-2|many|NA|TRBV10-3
TGTGCCATCAGTGCAGTGCCAGGGATAGACAGAATCTATGGCTACACCTTC
CAISAVPGIDRIYGYTF
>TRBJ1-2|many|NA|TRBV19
TGTGCCAGTAGTATATTGGCGGGGGCTGTCTATGGCTACACCTTC
CASSILAGAVYGYTF
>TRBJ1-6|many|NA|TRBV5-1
TGCGCCAGCAGCTTGGGTGACAGCGGGGATTCACCCCTCCACTTT
CASSLGDSGDSPLHF
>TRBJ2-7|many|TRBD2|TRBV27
TGTGCCAGCAGTTTGGGAGCGGGAGGGACCTGGGAGCAGTACTTC
CASSLGAGGTWEQYF
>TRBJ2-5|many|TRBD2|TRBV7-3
TGTGCCAGCAGCGCCGGGACTATCCAAGAGACCCAGTACTTC
CASSAGTIQETQYF
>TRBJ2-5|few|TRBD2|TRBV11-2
TGTGCCAGCAGCTATTCGGGAGGGAGAGGGGAGACCCAGTACTTC
CASSYSGGRGETQYF
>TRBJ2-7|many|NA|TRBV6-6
TGTGCCAGCAGTTACCCGTGGACTGGCGACGAGCAGTACTTC
CASSYPWTGDEQYF
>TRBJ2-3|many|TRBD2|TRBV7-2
TGTGCCAGCAGCTTAGACCCGGGGGGGGCAGATACGCAGTATTTT
CASSLDPGGADTQYF
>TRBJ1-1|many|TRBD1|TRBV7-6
TGTGCCAGCAGCTTAGGGACAGGGTCAGAAGCTTTCTTT
CASSLGTGSEAFF
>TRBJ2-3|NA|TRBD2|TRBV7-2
TGTGCCAGCAGCTTAGCGGGCGGGGGGTTAGATACGCAGTATTTT
CASSLAGGGLDTQYF
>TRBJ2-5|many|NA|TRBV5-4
TGTGCCAGCAGCGAGGGGACTTCACAAGAGACCCAGTACTTC
CASSEGTSQETQYF
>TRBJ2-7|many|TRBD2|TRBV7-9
TGTGCCAGCAGCTTCTTCGCAGGGAGGGGCGAGCAGTACTTC
CASSFFAGRGEQYF
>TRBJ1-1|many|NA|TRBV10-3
TGTGCCAGCGGGAGGGGGACAACTGAAGCTTTCTTT
CASGRGTTEAFF
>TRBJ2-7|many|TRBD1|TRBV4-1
TGCGCCAGCAGCCAAGGACAGGGGTCCTACGAGCAGTACTTC
CASSQGQGSYEQYF
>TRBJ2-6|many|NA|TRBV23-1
TGCGCCAGCAGTCAAGGCCGTACGGGAGCCAACGTCCTGACTTTC
CASSQGRTGANVLTF